Here is one T cell receptor beta chain with its context. After removal of 3 bases from V and 0 bases from J, the junction contained 5 bases not matched to a gene. The V gene's germline CDR1 is SGHDT and CDR2 YYEEEE. CDR3 size: 15 residues. This sample is drawn from a study of shared clonotypes between healthy human individuals. Cells designated naive CD8 were CD45RO-negative and were positively selected for CCR7, with terminally differentiated effector memory CD45RA+ cells excluded. The protocol was immunoSEQ multiplex PCR, while the TCRdb copy is restricted to in-frame clones and leaves out a portion. Of approximately 1.9 million clones listed, about 94% are singletons.

J is TRBJ1-1 and V is TRBV5-6; the match to TRBD1 covers 7 bases. This TCR was recovered from a man aged 18 to 30 in good health. Some clones in this sample may be carry-over from other donors' samples. Source material: naive CD8+ T cells from PBMCs. The CDR3 DNA reads TGTGCCAGCAGCTCCGGGACAGAAATGAACACTGAAGCTTTCTTT. It is translated as CASSSGTEMNTEAFF.